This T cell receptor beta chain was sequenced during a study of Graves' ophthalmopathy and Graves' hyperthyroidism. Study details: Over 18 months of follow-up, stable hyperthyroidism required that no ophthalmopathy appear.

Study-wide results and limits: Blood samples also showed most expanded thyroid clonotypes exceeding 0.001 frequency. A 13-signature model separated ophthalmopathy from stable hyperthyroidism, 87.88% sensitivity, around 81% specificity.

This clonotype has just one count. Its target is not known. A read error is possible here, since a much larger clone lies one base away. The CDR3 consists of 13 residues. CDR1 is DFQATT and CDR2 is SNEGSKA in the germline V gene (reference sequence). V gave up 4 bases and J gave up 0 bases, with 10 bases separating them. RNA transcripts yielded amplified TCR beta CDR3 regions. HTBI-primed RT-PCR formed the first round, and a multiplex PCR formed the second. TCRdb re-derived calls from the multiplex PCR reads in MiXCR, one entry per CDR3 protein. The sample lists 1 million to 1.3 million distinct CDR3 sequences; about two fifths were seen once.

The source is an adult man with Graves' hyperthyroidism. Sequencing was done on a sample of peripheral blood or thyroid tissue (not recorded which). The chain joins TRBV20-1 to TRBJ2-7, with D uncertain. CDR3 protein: CSAISPGSYEQYF. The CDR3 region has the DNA TGCAGTGCTATAAGTCCCGGCTCCTACGAGCAGTACTTC.